One and the same sample provided the 19 T cell receptor beta chains below, sequenced in a study of T and B cells in COVID-19 patients. Multiplex PCR with BIOMED2 TRB-A/B primer pools amplified TRB rearrangements. TCRdb reprocessed the multiplex PCR reads with MiXCR, giving one entry per CDR3 protein. This table has approximately 11,000 distinct CDR3 sequences, around 30% appearing once. Blood genomic DNA input for TRB amplification was about 240-500 ng. Sequencing input: blood. These receptors came from a human donor with active COVID-19.

A word on this clonotype: A much more abundant neighbour one base away suggests this may be a read error. This rearrangement joins TRBV19 to TRBJ2-7; D is undetermined. There are 15 residues in the CDR3. Germline assignment: CDR1 LNHDA and CDR2 SQIVND (reference sequence). The DNA for the CDR3 is TGTGCCAGTAGTGGGTCCCCAGGACGCTCCTACAAGCAGTACTTC. It codes for CASSGSPGRSYKQYF. Full variable domain (outside the CDR3, taken from reference TRBV19 and TRBJ2-7): DGGITQSPKYLFRKEGQNVTLSCEQNLNHDAMYWYRQDPGQGLRLIYYSQIVNDFQKGDIAEGYSVSREKKESFPLTVTSAQKNPTAFYLCASSGSPGRSYKQYFGPGTRLTVT.

This clonotype is medium-sized by share. This chain connects TRBV6-5 to TRBJ2-6; no reliable D call. Germline V gives CDR1 MNHEY, CDR2 SVGAGI. CDR3 length equals 16 residues. Trimming took off 2 bases at V and 0 bases at J, with 8 bases between the two ends. The CDR3 loop is CASSYTRSSGANVLTF. The CDR3 nucleotides read TGTGCCAGCAGTTACACCCGTAGCTCTGGGGCCAACGTCCTGACTTTC.

The chain is built from TRBV12-3 or TRBV12-4 and TRBJ2-7; TRBD2 matches at 8 bases. This CDR3 is built from 15 residues. The junction had 13 bases not matched to a gene; V was cut back by 6 bases and J by 6 bases. The CDR3 is CASSTAGTRRREQYF. The CDR3, as DNA: TGTGCCAGCAGCACTGCCGGGACTAGGAGGCGCGAGCAGTACTTC.

The chain's CDR3 is CASSLWGLLNSPLHF. CDR3 DNA: TGTGCCAGCAGCTTATGGGGTTTACTTAATTCACCCCTCCACTTT. The rearrangement uses TRBV7-2 and TRBJ1-6; D gene ambiguous. The ends were cut back, 2 bases at V and 6 bases at J, with 11 bases in the middle. Germline CDR1 SGHTA, CDR2 FQGNSA. The length of the CDR3 is 15 residues.

The chain recombines TRBV6-2 or TRBV6-3 with TRBJ2-5; D gene uncertain. From germline, CDR1 is MNHEY and CDR2 SVGEGT. The V end lost 1 base, the J end lost 2 bases, and 11 bases lay between the germline ends. The CDR3 sequence is 15 residues long. CDR3 region: CASSYFTNKQETQYF. The CDR3 DNA reads TGTGCCAGCAGTTACTTTACCAACAAGCAAGAGACCCAGTACTTC.

This chain connects TRBV5-4 to TRBJ1-4, with 7 bases that match TRBD1. Germline CDR1 and CDR2: SGHNT and YYREEE (reference sequence). The V segment lost 4 bases and the J segment 5 bases; nucleotides outside the gene matches: 8. The CDR3 is made up of 15 amino acids. As DNA, the CDR3 is TGTGCCAGCAGCCGTGTGGGACAGTTCAATGAAAAACTGTTTTTT. Translating gives CASSRVGQFNEKLFF.

This clonotype showed up just a few times. V usage is TRBV6-2 or TRBV6-3 and J usage is TRBJ1-6, with TRBD1 matching 7 bases. The CDR3 runs to 17 residues. The V segment lost 0 bases and the J segment 5 bases; nucleotides outside the gene matches: 7. The germline CDR1 and CDR2 sequences are MNHEY and SVGEGT. The CDR3: CASSYSSAGGNNSPLHF. In DNA, the CDR3 is TGTGCCAGCAGTTACTCGAGTGCAGGGGGGAATAATTCACCCCTCCACTTT.

Judged by abundance, this clonotype is medium-sized (0.01 to 0.1%). V gene TRBV11-1 combines with J gene TRBJ2-2; TRBD1 is a possible D gene (5 bases). This CDR3 has 15 amino acids. With 6 bases removed from V and 7 bases from J, the gap between germline ends came to 18 bases. Germline loops: CDR1 SGHAT, CDR2 FQDESV (reference sequence). This chain's CDR3 is CASRLIRGSVGELFF. Written as DNA, the CDR3 is TGTGCCAGCAGGCTAATAAGGGGTTCGGTCGGGGAGCTGTTTTTT.

This sequence joins TRBV20-1 and TRBJ2-5, with 10 bases matching TRBD2. The CDR3 loop spans 14 amino acids. Trimming at V came to 6 bases and at J to 5 bases, leaving 9 bases not matched to a gene. Germline V gene sequence: CDR1 DFQATT, CDR2 SNEGSKA (reference sequence). The CDR3 reads CSAPRSAGGETQYF. DNA for the CDR3: TGCAGTGCCCCGCGTTCAGCGGGGGGGGAGACCCAGTACTTC.

By sample share, this clonotype is medium-sized. V usage is TRBV18 and J usage is TRBJ2-3; TRBD1 matches 7 bases. There are 15 residues in the CDR3. The V gene's germline CDR1 is KGHSH and CDR2 LQKENI. The junction had 3 bases not matched to a gene; V was cut back by 3 bases and J by 0 bases. DNA for the CDR3: TGTGCCAGCTCACCCAGGACAGGAAGCACAGATACGCAGTATTTT. Translating gives CASSPRTGSTDTQYF. Drawing the rest from reference TRBV18 and TRBJ2-3, the complete variable domain is NAGVMQNPRHLVRRRGQEARLRCSPMKGHSHVYWYRQLPEEGLKFMVYLQKENIIDESGMPKERFSAEFPKEGPSILRIQQVVRGDSAAYFCASSPRTGSTDTQYFGPGTRLTVL.

This clonotype occurred a few times. The chain uses TRBV12-3 or TRBV12-4 and TRBJ2-7; D ambiguous. With 5 bases removed from V and 10 bases from J, the gap between germline ends came to 18 bases. This CDR3 has 13 amino acids. The CDR3 loop is CASSKTDPTKQYF. The CDR3 DNA reads as TGTGCCAGCAGTAAGACTGATCCAACGAAACAGTACTTC.

In its sample, this clonotype is medium-sized. V and J are TRBV27 and TRBJ2-3; D gene uncertain. The germline CDR1 and CDR2 sequences are MNHEY and SMNVEV (reference sequence). V lost 6 bases and J lost 3, with 16 bases in between. The CDR3 length is 15 residues. Here the CDR3 DNA reads TGTGCCAGCAGAAAAGAGTTCCCCTCGACAGATACGCAGTATTTT. Its translation is CASRKEFPSTDTQYF.

Comment on this clonotype: At one end, the junction sequence differs from germline, possibly due to a read error. The genes are TRBV5-4 and TRBJ2-3; 8 positions match TRBD2. The V gene's germline CDR1 is SGHNT and CDR2 YYREEE (reference sequence). The CDR3 covers 11 residues. The CDR3 DNA reads as TGTTCCAGCAGTCGGGGACTAGCGCAGTATTTT. It is translated as CSSSRGLAQYF.

This clonotype was detected only once. This chain connects TRBV5-1 to TRBJ2-7, with D possibly TRBD1 on 5 matching bases. Per the germline V gene, CDR1 is SGHRS and CDR2 is YFSETQ. The CDR3 contains 17 residues. V lost 4 bases, J lost 2 bases, and 22 bases lay in between. As DNA, the CDR3 is TGCGCCAGCAGCCCGAGAAAGACAGTCCAGGGCACCTACGAGCAGTACTTC. Amino acid sequence: CASSPRKTVQGTYEQYF.

The V and J genes are TRBV7-9 and TRBJ1-1; D is undetermined. This CDR3 comprises 15 residues. Germline lookup yields CDR1 SEHNR and CDR2 FQNEAQ (reference sequence). V was pared by 4 bases and J by 0 bases, with 12 bases between. This CDR3 reads CASSSNLILNTEAFF. The CDR3 DNA sequence: TGTGCCAGCAGCTCAAACCTGATTTTGAACACTGAAGCTTTCTTT. Variable domain in full (rest from reference TRBV7-9 and TRBJ1-1): DTGVSQNPRHKITKRGQNVTFRCDPISEHNRLYWYRQTLGQGPEFLTYFQNEAQLEKSRLLSDRFSAERPKGSFSTLEIQRTEQGDSAMYLCASSSNLILNTEAFFGQGTRLTVV.

Relative to its sample, this clonotype is medium-sized (0.01 to 0.1%). The rearrangement links TRBV6-5 to TRBJ1-2; 9 nucleotides match TRBD1. Per germline, CDR1 MNHEY and CDR2 SVGAGI. The CDR3 has 13 amino acids. With V trimmed by 6 bases and J by 2 bases, 1 base remained unmatched. CDR3 amino acids: CASRTGGNYGYTF. The CDR3 region has the DNA TGTGCCAGCAGAACAGGGGGCAACTATGGCTACACCTTC.

CDR3 sequence: CASRKTVNYGYTF. The CDR3 coding sequence is TGTGCCAGCAGAAAGACGGTGAACTATGGCTACACCTTC. V and J are TRBV6-2 or TRBV6-3 and TRBJ1-2; D call uncertain. Trimming shortened V by 6 bases and J by 2 bases, and 10 bases separated the two germline ends. This CDR3 has 13 residues. Germline-derived CDR1 and CDR2 are MNHEY and SVGEGT.

The V gene is TRBV20-1, the J gene TRBJ1-2; D not resolved. CDR3 length: 15 amino acids. V lost 6 bases and J 2 bases, leaving 19 bases between the germline ends. Germline CDR1 reads DFQATT; CDR2 reads SNEGSKA (reference sequence). The CDR3 DNA is TGCAGTGCCCAACCCGGGATGACGTTAAACTATGGCTACACCTTC. Translating it yields CSAQPGMTLNYGYTF.

In its sample, this clonotype was seen a few times. The chain has TRBV12-3 or TRBV12-4 and TRBJ2-5; 12 nucleotides line up with TRBD1. The CDR3 extends over 17 amino acids. The V gene end was trimmed by 4 bases and the J gene end by 5 bases; junction bases not matched to a gene: 11. The CDR3 protein is CASSSPSGTGGSETQYF. Here the CDR3 DNA reads TGTGCCAGCAGTTCCCCATCCGGGACAGGGGGCAGTGAGACCCAGTACTTC.